The 18 T cell receptor beta chains below come from one sample, sequenced in a study of CD8+CD57+ T cells in acquired aplastic anemia. Genomic DNA templated the TCR beta VDJ and CDR3 profiling. TCRdb called the reads again in MiXCR, with one record for every CDR3 protein. The profile shows 80,000 or so distinct CDR3 sequences, just over 70% of them singletons. The sequenced patients had an expansion of CD8+CD57+ cells seen by flow cytometry. Sequenced material: sorted CD4+, CD8+, or CD8+CD57+ T cells (not recorded which) from PBMCs. The source of these receptors is a human donor with aplastic anemia.

The genes are TRBV19 and TRBJ1-2; D remains unclear. This CDR3 is built from 14 residues. The V and J ends lost 3 bases and 3 bases respectively, with 11 bases between them. The germline CDR1 and CDR2 sequences are LNHDA and SQIVND (reference sequence). The CDR3 DNA reads as TGTGCCAGTAGTATCGGGGATCTTCACTATGGCTACACCTTC. This encodes CASSIGDLHYGYTF.

CDR3 amino acids: CAISESVGGYGYTF. The CDR3 DNA reads TGTGCCATCAGTGAGTCTGTTGGGGGCTATGGCTACACCTTC. The chain uses TRBV10-3 and TRBJ1-2; D might be TRBD1 (5 bases). The V end was cut by 0 bases, the J end by 4 bases, with 9 bases between. CDR1 and CDR2 from the germline V gene are ENHRY and SYGVKD. This CDR3 comprises 14 residues.

The sample holds one count of this clonotype. The chain combines TRBV11-2 with TRBJ2-1, with TRBD2 matching 9 bases. Germline-derived CDR1 and CDR2 are SGHAT and FQNNGV. Trimming cost V 6 bases and J 8 bases; bases outside gene matches: 8. The CDR3 spans 14 residues. CDR3 region: CASRETSGGDEQFF. DNA for the CDR3: TGTGCCAGCAGGGAGACTAGCGGTGGCGATGAGCAGTTCTTC.

V usage is TRBV24-1 and J usage is TRBJ2-3; D is ambiguous. Germline lookup yields CDR1 KGHDR and CDR2 SFDVKD. Trimming removed 2 bases from V and 6 bases from J, with 8 bases in between. This CDR3 is built from 13 residues. The CDR3 protein is CATSDSSVDTQYF. The CDR3 coding sequence is TGTGCCACCAGTGATTCTAGTGTCGATACGCAGTATTTT.

The chain couples TRBV19 to TRBJ2-3; 7 bases agree with TRBD1. J was trimmed by 3 bases and V by 5 bases; bases with no gene match: 5. The CDR3 runs 14 residues. Germline V gives CDR1 LNHDA, CDR2 SQIVND (reference sequence). The CDR3 region is CASSSYRGTDTQYF. The CDR3 nucleotides read TGTGCCAGTAGTTCATACAGGGGTACAGATACGCAGTATTTT.

The genes are TRBV20-1 and TRBJ2-1; TRBD2 matches 8 bases. J lost 1 base, V lost 6 bases, and 5 bases had no gene match. Germline V gene lookup returns CDR1 DFQATT and CDR2 SNEGSKA (reference sequence). The CDR3 is made up of 14 amino acids. CDR3 nucleotides: TGCAGTGCACTGACTAGCGCTTCCTACAATGAGCAGTTCTTC. It is translated as CSALTSASYNEQFF.

At least ten counts were recorded for this clonotype. The chain is built from TRBV7-2 and TRBJ2-7, with 7 bases lining up with TRBD2. Germline V gene sequence: CDR1 SGHTA, CDR2 FQGNSA. Trimming at V came to 0 bases and at J to 5 bases, leaving 10 bases not matched to a gene. The length of the CDR3 is 16 residues. The CDR3 nucleotides read TGTGCCAGCAGCTTAGCCTCGGGGGGTTTTTTGGACGAGCAGTACTTC. Its translation is CASSLASGGFLDEQYF.

This clonotype was recorded many times. This chain joins TRBV20-1 and TRBJ2-1, with TRBD2 matching 9 bases. The trim removed 5 bases at V and 5 bases at J, leaving 1 base unmatched. Germline CDR1 and CDR2: DFQATT and SNEGSKA (reference sequence). The CDR3 has 12 residues. The CDR3 DNA follows: TGCAGTGCTCCTAGCGGGAACAATGAGCAGTTCTTC. It translates to CSAPSGNNEQFF.

V is TRBV10-3 and J is TRBJ2-3; D perhaps matches TRBD1 (5 bases). V lost 4 bases and J lost 2, with 10 bases in between. The CDR3 runs 14 residues. Germline-derived CDR1 and CDR2 are ENHRY and SYGVKD. This CDR3 is CAISGQLHTDTQYF. The DNA for the CDR3 is TGTGCCATCAGTGGACAGCTACACACAGATACGCAGTATTTT.

This chain connects TRBV24-1 to TRBJ1-1, with D unclear. Germline V gene lookup returns CDR1 KGHDR and CDR2 SFDVKD. The V end was cut by 7 bases, the J end by 9 bases, with 17 bases between. The CDR3 runs 13 residues. The CDR3 loop is CATRGREGDKAFF. The CDR3 DNA reads TGTGCCACCAGAGGAAGAGAGGGCGACAAAGCTTTCTTT.

The chain links TRBV2 to TRBJ2-7, with no clear D. In germline, CDR1 is SNHLY, CDR2 FYNNEI. The CDR3 spans 14 residues. V gave up 0 bases and J gave up 3 bases, with 9 bases separating them. CDR3 amino acids: CASSEAGFFYEQYF. CDR3 in DNA: TGTGCCAGCAGTGAAGCGGGGTTTTTCTACGAGCAGTACTTC.

The gene calls are TRBV15 and TRBJ2-1; 9 bases line up with TRBD1. The V gene's germline CDR1 is LNHNV and CDR2 YYDKDF (reference sequence). This CDR3 region has 16 residues. V dropped 5 bases and J dropped 6; count of bases not matched to a gene: 11. The CDR3 sequence: CATSPVRGTGSNEQFF. The CDR3 DNA follows: TGTGCCACCAGCCCGGTACGTGGGACAGGGAGCAATGAGCAGTTCTTC.

The rearrangement links TRBV7-8 to TRBJ2-5, with TRBD2 as a possible D gene (6 bases). The J call is in doubt because the DNA end fits TRBJ2-7 better. The CDR3 extends over 15 amino acids. The germline V gene encodes CDR1 SGHVS and CDR2 FQNEAQ. The CDR3 loop is CASSILADPSYEQYF. The CDR3, as DNA: TGTGCCAGCAGCATCTTAGCGGACCCATCCTACGAGCAGTACTTC.

The sample holds a few counts of this clonotype. The chain combines TRBV2 with TRBJ2-5, with a possible D match to TRBD2 (7 bases). This CDR3 comprises 13 residues. The V end lost 6 bases, the J end lost 5 bases, and 13 bases lay between the germline ends. Per germline, CDR1 SNHLY and CDR2 FYNNEI. In DNA form, the CDR3 reads TGTGCCAGCAGAGAGGGGGGGAGGGAGACCCAGTACTTC. This translates into CASREGGRETQYF.

V gene TRBV2 combines with J gene TRBJ1-1; D is unclear. Germline loops: CDR1 SNHLY, CDR2 FYNNEI. Trimming stripped 4 bases from V and 7 bases from J, with 10 bases between. The CDR3 has 12 residues. The CDR3 region is CASSVLGSEAFF. The CDR3 DNA follows: TGTGCCAGCAGTGTTCTGGGGAGTGAAGCTTTCTTT.

This chain links TRBV10-2 with TRBJ2-1, with TRBD1 matching over 11 bases. Germline CDR1 and CDR2: WSHSY and SAAADI. This CDR3 has 15 amino acids. V dropped 0 bases and J dropped 5; count of bases not matched to a gene: 0. The CDR3 here is CASSESGQGDNEQFF. The CDR3 nucleotides are TGCGCCAGCAGTGAGTCGGGACAGGGGGACAATGAGCAGTTCTTC.

This clonotype was detected only a few times. The chain has TRBV15 and TRBJ2-1; D is unclear. Germline assignment: CDR1 LNHNV and CDR2 YYDKDF (reference sequence). CDR3 length equals 15 residues. The V gene lost 3 bases and the J gene lost 4 bases, with 13 bases spanning the gap. CDR3 in amino acids: CATSSGAMIYNEQFF. CDR3 nucleotide sequence: TGTGCCACCAGCAGTGGTGCGATGATATACAATGAGCAGTTCTTC.

This clonotype was observed a few times. This chain links TRBV12-3 or TRBV12-4 with TRBJ1-1; weak D call: TRBD1 (5 bases). Trimming pared 6 bases from V and 3 bases from J, leaving 20 bases between. The CDR3 consists of 16 residues. CDR3 in amino acids: CASSYRDVRRDTEAFF. The CDR3 DNA reads TGTGCCAGCAGCTACCGGGACGTCCGGAGGGACACTGAAGCTTTCTTT.